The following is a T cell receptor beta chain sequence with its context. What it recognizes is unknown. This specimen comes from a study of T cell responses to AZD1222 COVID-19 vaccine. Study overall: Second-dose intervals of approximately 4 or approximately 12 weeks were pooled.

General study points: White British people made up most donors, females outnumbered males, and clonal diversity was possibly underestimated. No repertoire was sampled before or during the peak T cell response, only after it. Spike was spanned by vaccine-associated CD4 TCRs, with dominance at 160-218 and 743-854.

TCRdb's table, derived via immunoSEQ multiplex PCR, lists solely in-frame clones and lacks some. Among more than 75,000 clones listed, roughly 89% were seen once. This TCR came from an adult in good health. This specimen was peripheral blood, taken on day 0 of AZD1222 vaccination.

The CDR3, as DNA: TGCGCCAGCAGCATAAACAATGAGCAGTTCTTC. This translates into CASSINNEQFF. The rearrangement links TRBV5-1 to TRBJ2-1; D gene ambiguous. The CDR3 sequence is 11 residues long. V lost 4 bases, J lost 5 bases, and 4 bases lay in between. Germline V gives CDR1 SGHRS, CDR2 YFSETQ.